The clone carrying this TCR beta chain is classed as medium-sized. What it binds is not known. The data are from a study of prognosis after radiotherapy for stage I lung cancer. Regarding the study as a whole: Gene usage, both TRBV and TRBJ, reportedly differed between patients with metastases and patients without them.

This CDR3 region has 14 residues. Unmatched junction bases numbered 6, after V lost 5 bases and J lost 12 bases. Per the germline V gene, CDR1 is MNHNS and CDR2 is SASEGT. By two-round multiplex PCR, the TCR beta CDR3 was amplified from genomic DNA. Primers (each specific to one TRBV or TRBJ gene) were used in first-round PCR. TCRdb fed the multiplex PCR reads into MiXCR, producing one record per CDR3 protein. The repertoire has fewer than 15,000 distinct CDR3 sequences, about 51% of them found once; the top ten carry approximately 30%. Sequencing used PBMCs, obtained before or after stereotactic body radiation therapy (not recorded which). The TCR sequence derives from a donor older than 45 with non-small cell lung cancer. The chain employs TRBV6-1 and TRBJ2-6, with 11 positions matching TRBD1. CDR3 sequence (DNA): TGTGCCAGCAGTAAGACGGACAGGGGGCCCGTCCTGACTTTC. This encodes CASSKTDRGPVLTF.